This entry features one TCR beta chain sequence. Its target is unknown. This sample was included in a study of CD8+CD57+ T cells in acquired aplastic anemia. In the study overall: Sorted CD4+ plus CD8+ cells gave DNA averaging roughly 3.5 ug. Study results and limitations: Patients were compared with controls for CD8+ Simpson's diversity, and no significant difference emerged. Overlap between patients and controls comprised 25 to 30 CD8+ CDR3 sequences.

An expansion of CD8+CD57+ cells by flow cytometry had been shown in patients chosen for sequencing. Prior therapy had not been administered to any patient at the time of blood sampling. The study profiled TCR beta VDJ and CDR3 using genomic DNA as template. TCRdb redid the calling of the reads with MiXCR, one entry per CDR3 protein. The repertoire holds around 220,000 distinct CDR3 sequences, roughly 50% seen once, with less than 20% in the top ten. Germline values: CDR1 SEHNR, CDR2 FQNEAQ (reference sequence). V lost 5 bases, J lost 9 bases, and 11 bases lay in between. The CDR3 has 12 residues. This TCR came from a human donor with aplastic anemia. Sequenced: sorted CD4+, CD8+, or CD8+CD57+ T cells (not recorded which) from PBMCs. V and J are TRBV7-9 and TRBJ2-1, with D possibly TRBD2 on 6 matching bases. The CDR3 DNA is TGTGCCAGCAGCGGGGACGGGGGTGAGCAGTTCTTC. Amino acids: CASSGDGGEQFF. The whole variable domain, filled in from reference TRBV7-9 and TRBJ2-1, reads DTGVSQNPRHKITKRGQNVTFRCDPISEHNRLYWYRQTLGQGPEFLTYFQNEAQLEKSRLLSDRFSAERPKGSFSTLEIQRTEQGDSAMYLCASSGDGGEQFFGPGTRLTVL.